This T cell receptor (beta chain) stems from a study of cytomegalovirus exposure and HLA in healthy donors. Points from the study as a whole: Most TCR beta V segments were productive about 90% or about 30% of the time in an earlier analysis. Diagnosis of cytomegalovirus status made by the classifier reportedly showed high specificity and sensitivity. DRB1 showed the most TCR associations and HLA-C the fewest in a later analysis, as rates varied by HLA locus. It was likely that a cluster of highly shared sequence variants was a sequencing artifact.

The CDR3 is 13 residues long. Germline V gene sequence: CDR1 GTSNPN, CDR2 SVGIG (reference sequence). The V end lost 2 bases, the J end lost 3 bases, and 10 bases lay between the germline ends. On this clone itself: Its target is unknown.

PCR primers comprised 60 Vbeta and 13 Jbeta primers. Clones were read by immunoSEQ multiplex PCR, and TCRdb kept only the in-frame ones, dropping some. The sample comprises roughly 96,000 clones, 60% to 75% of which are singletons, and around 3% rests with the top ten. This receptor was taken from a female donor in good health and CMV-seropositive. The V call is TRBV30, the J call TRBJ1-1; no clear D. Sequences were obtained from PBMCs. Here the CDR3 reads CAWSLRGDTEAFF. For the CDR3, the DNA is TGTGCCTGGAGTCTTCGGGGAGACACTGAAGCTTTCTTT. Full variable domain (rest looked up from reference TRBV30 and TRBJ1-1): SQTIHQWPATLVQPVGSPLSLECTVEGTSNPNLYWYRQAAGRGLQLLFYSVGIGQISSEVPQNLSASRPQDRQFILSSKKLLLSDSGFYLCAWSLRGDTEAFFGQGTRLTVV.